The rows below give T cell receptor beta chains drawn from one sample of a study of cytomegalovirus exposure and HLA in healthy donors. This table comes from immunoSEQ multiplex PCR, and its TCRdb copy is limited to in-frame clones, with some not included. The sample holds roughly 99,000 clones, under 80% seen once. The sequencing input was PBMCs. The source is a male donor in good health and CMV-seronegative. The conserved cysteine and the conserved F or W are not part of the CDR3 here.

v_gene,j_gene,CDR3aa
TRBV30,TRBJ2-7,AWSTPPSTSGRAYEQY
TRBV27,TRBJ1-1,ASSPLRRINTEAF
TRBV28,TRBJ2-7,ASSSRAAEQY
TRBV7-6,TRBJ1-2,ASSLVQGIGYT
TRBV29-1,TRBJ1-4,SVSSGLATNEKLF
TRBV6-1,TRBJ2-3,ASSDQANLSTDTQY
TRBV6-1,TRBJ2-7,ASSREFGYEQY
TRBV19,TRBJ1-3,ASSPGQGTSGNTIY
TRBV28,TRBJ2-5,ASSQPKTSGDRETQY
TRBV7-9,TRBJ2-6,ASSSGGANVLT
TRBV14,TRBJ2-7,ASSPGLATYEQY
TRBV18,TRBJ1-4,ASSGQGFANEKLF
TRBV30,TRBJ1-2,AWMTLRSYGYT
TRBV5-6,TRBJ1-2,ASSSRTGGNYGYT